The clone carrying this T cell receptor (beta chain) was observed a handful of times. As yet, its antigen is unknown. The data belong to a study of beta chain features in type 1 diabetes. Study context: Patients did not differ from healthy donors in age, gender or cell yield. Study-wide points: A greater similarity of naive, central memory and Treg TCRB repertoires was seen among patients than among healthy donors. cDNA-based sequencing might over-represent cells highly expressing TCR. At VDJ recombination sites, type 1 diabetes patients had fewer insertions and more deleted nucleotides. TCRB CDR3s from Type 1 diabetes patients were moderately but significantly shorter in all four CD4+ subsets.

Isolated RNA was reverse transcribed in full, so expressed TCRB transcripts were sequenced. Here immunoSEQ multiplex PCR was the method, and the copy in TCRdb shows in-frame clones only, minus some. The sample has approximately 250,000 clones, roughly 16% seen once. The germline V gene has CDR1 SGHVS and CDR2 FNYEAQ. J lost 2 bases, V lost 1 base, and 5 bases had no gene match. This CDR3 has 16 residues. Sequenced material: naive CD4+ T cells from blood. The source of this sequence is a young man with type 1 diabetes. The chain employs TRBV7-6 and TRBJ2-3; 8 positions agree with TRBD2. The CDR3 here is CASSLEVAGTTDTQYF. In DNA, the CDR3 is TGTGCCAGCAGCTTAGAGGTAGCGGGGACCACAGATACGCAGTATTTT.